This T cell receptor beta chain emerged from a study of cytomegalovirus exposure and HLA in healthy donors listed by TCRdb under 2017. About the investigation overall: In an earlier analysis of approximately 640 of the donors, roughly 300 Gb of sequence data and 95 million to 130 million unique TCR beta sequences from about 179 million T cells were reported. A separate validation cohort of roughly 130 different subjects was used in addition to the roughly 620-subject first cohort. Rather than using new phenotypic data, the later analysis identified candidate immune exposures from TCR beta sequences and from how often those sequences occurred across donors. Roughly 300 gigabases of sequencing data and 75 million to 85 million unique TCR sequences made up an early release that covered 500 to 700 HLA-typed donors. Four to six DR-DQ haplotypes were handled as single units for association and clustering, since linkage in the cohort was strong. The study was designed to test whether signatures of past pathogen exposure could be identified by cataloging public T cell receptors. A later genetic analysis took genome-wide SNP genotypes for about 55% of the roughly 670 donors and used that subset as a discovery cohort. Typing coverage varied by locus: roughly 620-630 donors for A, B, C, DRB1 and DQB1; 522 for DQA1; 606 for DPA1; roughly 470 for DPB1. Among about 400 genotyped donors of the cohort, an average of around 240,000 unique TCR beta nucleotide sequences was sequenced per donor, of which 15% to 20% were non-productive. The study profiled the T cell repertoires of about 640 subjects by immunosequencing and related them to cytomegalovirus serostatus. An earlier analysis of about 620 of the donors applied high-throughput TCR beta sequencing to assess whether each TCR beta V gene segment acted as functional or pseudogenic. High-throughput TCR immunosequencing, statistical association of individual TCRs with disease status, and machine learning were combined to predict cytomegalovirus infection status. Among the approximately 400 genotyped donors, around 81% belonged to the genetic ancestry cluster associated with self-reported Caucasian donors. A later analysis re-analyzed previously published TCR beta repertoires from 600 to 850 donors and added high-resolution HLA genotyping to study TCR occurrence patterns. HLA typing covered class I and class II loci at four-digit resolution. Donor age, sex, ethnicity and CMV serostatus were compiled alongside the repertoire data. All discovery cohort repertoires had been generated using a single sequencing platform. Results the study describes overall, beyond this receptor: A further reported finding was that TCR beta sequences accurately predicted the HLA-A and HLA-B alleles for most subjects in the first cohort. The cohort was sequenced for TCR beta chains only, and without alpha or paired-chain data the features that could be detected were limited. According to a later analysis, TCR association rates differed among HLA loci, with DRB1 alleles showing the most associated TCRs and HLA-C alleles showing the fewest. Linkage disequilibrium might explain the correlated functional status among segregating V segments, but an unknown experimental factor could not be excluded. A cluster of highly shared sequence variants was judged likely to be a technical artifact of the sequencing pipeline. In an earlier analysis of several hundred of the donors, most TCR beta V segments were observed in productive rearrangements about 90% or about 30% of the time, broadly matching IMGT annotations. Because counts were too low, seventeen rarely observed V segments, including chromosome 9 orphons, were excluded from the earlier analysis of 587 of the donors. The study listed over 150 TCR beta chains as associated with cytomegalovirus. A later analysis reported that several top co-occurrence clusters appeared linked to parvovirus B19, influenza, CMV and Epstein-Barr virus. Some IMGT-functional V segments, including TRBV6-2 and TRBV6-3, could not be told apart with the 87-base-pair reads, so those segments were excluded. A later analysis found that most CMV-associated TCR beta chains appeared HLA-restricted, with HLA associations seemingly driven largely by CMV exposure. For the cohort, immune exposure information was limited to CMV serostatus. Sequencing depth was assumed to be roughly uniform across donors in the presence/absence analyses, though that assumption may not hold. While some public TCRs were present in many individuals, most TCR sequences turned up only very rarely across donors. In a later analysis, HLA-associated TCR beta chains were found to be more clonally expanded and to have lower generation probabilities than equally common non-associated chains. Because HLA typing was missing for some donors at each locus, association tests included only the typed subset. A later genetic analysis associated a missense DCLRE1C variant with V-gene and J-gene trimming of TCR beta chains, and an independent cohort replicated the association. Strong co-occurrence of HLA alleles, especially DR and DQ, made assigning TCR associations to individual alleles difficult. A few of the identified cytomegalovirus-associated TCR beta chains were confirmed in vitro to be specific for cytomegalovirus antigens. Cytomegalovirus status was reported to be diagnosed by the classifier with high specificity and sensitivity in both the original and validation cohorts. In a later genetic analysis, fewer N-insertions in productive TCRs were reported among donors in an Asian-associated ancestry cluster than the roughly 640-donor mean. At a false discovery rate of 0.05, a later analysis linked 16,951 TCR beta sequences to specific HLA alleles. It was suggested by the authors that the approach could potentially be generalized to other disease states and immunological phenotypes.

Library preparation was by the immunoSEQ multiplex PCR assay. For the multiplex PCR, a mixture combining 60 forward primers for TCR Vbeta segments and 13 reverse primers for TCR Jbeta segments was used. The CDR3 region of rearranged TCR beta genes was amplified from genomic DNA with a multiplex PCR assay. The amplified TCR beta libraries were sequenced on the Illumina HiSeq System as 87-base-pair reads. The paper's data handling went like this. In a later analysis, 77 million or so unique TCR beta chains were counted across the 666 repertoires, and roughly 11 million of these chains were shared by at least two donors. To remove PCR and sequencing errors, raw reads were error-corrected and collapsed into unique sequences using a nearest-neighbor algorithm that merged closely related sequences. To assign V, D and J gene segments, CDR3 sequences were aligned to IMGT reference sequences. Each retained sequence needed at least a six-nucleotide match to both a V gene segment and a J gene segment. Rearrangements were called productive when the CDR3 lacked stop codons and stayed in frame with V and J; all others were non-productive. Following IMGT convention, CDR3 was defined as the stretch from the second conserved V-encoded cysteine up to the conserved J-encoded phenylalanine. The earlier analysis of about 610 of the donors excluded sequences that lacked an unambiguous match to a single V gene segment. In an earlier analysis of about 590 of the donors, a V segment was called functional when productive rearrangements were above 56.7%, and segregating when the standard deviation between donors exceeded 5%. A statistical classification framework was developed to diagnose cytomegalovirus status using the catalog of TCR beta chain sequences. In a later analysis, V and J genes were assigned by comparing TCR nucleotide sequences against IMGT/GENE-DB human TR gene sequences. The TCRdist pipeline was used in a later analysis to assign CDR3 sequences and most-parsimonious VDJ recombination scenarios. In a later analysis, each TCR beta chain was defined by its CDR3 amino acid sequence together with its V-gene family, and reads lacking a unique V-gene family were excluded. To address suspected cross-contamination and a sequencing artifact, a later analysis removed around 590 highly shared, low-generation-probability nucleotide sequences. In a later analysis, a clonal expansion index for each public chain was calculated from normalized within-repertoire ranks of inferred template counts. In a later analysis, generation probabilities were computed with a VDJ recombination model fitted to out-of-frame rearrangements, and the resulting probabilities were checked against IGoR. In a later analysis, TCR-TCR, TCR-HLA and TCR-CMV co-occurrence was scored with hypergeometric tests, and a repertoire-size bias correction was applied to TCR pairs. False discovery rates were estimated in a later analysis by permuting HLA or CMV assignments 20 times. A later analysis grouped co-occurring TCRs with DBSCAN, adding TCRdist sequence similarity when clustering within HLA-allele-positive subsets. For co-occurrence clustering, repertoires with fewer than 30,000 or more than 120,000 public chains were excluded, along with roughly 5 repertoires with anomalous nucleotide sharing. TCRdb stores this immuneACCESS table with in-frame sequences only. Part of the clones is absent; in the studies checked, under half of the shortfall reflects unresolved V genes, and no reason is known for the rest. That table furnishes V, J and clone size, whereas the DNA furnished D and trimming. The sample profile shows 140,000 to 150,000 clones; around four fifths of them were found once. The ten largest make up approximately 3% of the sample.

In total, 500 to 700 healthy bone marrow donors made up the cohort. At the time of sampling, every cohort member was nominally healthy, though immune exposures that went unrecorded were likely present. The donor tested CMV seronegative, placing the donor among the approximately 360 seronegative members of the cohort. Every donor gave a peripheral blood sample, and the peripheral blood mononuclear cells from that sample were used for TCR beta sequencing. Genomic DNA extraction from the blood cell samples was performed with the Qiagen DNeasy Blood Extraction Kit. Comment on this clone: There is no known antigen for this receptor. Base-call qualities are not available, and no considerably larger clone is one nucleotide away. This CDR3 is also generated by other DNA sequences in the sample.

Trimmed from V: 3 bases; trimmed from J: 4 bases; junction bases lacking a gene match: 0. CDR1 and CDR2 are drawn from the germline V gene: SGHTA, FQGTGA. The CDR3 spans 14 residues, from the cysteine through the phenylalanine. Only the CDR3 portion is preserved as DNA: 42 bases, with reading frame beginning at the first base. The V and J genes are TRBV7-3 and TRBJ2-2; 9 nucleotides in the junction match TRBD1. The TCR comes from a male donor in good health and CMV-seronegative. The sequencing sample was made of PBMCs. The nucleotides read TGTGCCAGCAGCTTGACAGGGGGCACCGGGGAGCTGTTTTTT. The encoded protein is CASSLTGGTGELFF.